The clone carrying this TCR beta chain was recorded a few times. The data were taken from a study of blood T cell repertoires in COVID-19. Seattle patients were enrolled while actively infected and followed longitudinally. Trimming cost V 5 bases and J 7 bases; bases outside gene matches: 9. The CDR3 totals 15 residues. Germline V CDR1 and CDR2: ENHRY, SYGVKD. Only in-frame clones appear in the TCRdb table, and some are missing; sequencing was by immunoSEQ multiplex PCR. Of 500,000 to 600,000 clones in the sample, roughly 89% are singletons; the top ten hold roughly 7.4%. This sequence was found in a woman aged 45-65 years with COVID-19, enrolled during active disease. The chain links TRBV10-3 to TRBJ2-3, with TRBD1 matching 10 bases. Sequenced sample: peripheral blood. The CDR3: CAISSPRQGANTQYF. The DNA for the CDR3 is TGTGCCATCAGTTCCCCGAGACAGGGGGCAAATACGCAGTATTTT.